This is a list of T cell receptor beta chains from one sample in a study of T cell responses to AZD1222 COVID-19 vaccine. Clones were read by immunoSEQ multiplex PCR, and TCRdb kept only the in-frame ones, dropping some. The profile shows about 39,000 clones, about 87% of them singletons. This sample comprised peripheral blood, obtained 28 days after the second AZD1222 dose. Receptors originate from an adult who received the AZD1222 COVID-19 vaccine. The CDR3 runs from the conserved cysteine through the conserved F or W. The D gene is left open where the match is weak. A row's size may be missing; if present it is once, few, many or a size class.

clone_size	v_call	j_call	d_call	cdr3_aa	cdr3_nt
few	TRBV5-1	TRBJ2-5	.	CASSSHQETQYF	TGCGCCAGCAGCTCGCACCAAGAGACCCAGTACTTC
.	TRBV7-2	TRBJ2-1	.	CASSLAAQGYNEQFF	TGTGCCAGCAGCTTAGCAGCACAGGGCTACAATGAGCAGTTCTTC
.	TRBV9	TRBJ2-3	.	CASSVLASTDTQYF	TGTGCCAGCAGCGTCCTAGCCTCCACAGATACGCAGTATTTT
.	TRBV7-3	TRBJ2-1	TRBD2	CASSVSGGYNEQFF	TGTGCCAGCAGCGTCTCCGGGGGGTACAATGAGCAGTTCTTC
once	TRBV12-3/TRBV12-4	TRBJ1-2	.	CASSFRGADGYTF	TGTGCCAGCAGTTTTCGGGGGGCTGATGGCTACACCTTC
.	TRBV18	TRBJ1-3	.	CASSKGTTAFSGNTIYF	TGTGCCAGCTCAAAGGGGACGACAGCTTTCTCTGGAAACACCATATATTTT
.	TRBV25-1	TRBJ2-5	.	CASEGGTSETQYF	TGTGCCAGTGAAGGGGGAACATCGGAGACCCAGTACTTC
.	TRBV20-1	TRBJ1-1	.	CSAELGTEAFF	TGCAGTGCCGAGTTGGGCACTGAAGCTTTCTTT
.	TRBV7-2	TRBJ1-6	TRBD1	CASSLGVDRDHLHF	TGTGCCAGCAGCTTAGGGGTGGACAGGGATCACCTCCACTTT
.	TRBV23-1	TRBJ1-2	.	CASSQTQNEYGYTF	TGCGCCAGCAGTCAAACGCAGAACGAGTATGGCTACACCTTC
few	TRBV19	TRBJ2-3	.	CASSTTPGRDTQYF	TGTGCCAGTAGTACCACCCCTGGGCGAGATACGCAGTATTTT
.	TRBV9	TRBJ2-7	.	CASSVDNVPSYEQYF	TGTGCCAGCAGCGTAGATAATGTACCATCCTACGAGCAGTACTTC
.	TRBV7-2	TRBJ2-5	TRBD2	CATASGGRETQYF	TGTGCCACCGCGTCGGGGGGGCGAGAGACCCAGTACTTC
once	TRBV3-1/TRBV3-2	TRBJ2-3	.	CASSRSIEGRPYF	TGTGCCAGCAGCCGGTCCATAGAAGGCCGTCCGTATTTT
.	TRBV5-1	TRBJ2-5	.	CASSSDSGRGKTQYF	TGCGCCAGCAGCTCGGACTCGGGCCGGGGGAAGACCCAGTACTTC
once	TRBV10-3	TRBJ2-7	.	CAISELTGHEQYF	TGTGCCATCAGTGAATTAACAGGGCACGAGCAGTACTTC
.	TRBV9	TRBJ1-2	TRBD1	CASSKGQGGYGYTF	TGTGCCAGCAGCAAGGGACAGGGGGGGTATGGCTACACCTTC
few	TRBV6-5	TRBJ2-7	.	CASSYFGGPYEQYF	TGTGCCAGCAGTTACTTCGGGGGGCCCTACGAGCAGTACTTC
.	TRBV27	TRBJ2-1	TRBD2	CASSQAGTRRNEQFF	TGTGCCAGCAGCCAAGCCGGGACTAGGAGGAATGAGCAGTTCTTC
.	TRBV3-1/TRBV3-2	TRBJ2-7	.	CASSQGGTASSYEQYF	TGTGCCAGCAGCCAAGGGGGGACCGCAAGCTCCTACGAGCAGTACTTC
.	TRBV11-1	TRBJ2-7	TRBD2	CASSLGSGSSYEQYF	TGTGCCAGCAGCTTAGGAAGCGGGAGCTCCTACGAGCAGTACTTC
.	TRBV5-5	TRBJ2-7	.	CASSLNGGPTYEQYF	TGTGCCAGCAGCTTGAACGGGGGGCCAACCTACGAGCAGTACTTC
.	TRBV9	TRBJ2-1	.	CASSPWIANEQFF	TGTGCCAGCAGCCCCTGGATAGCCAATGAGCAGTTCTTC
.	TRBV6-2/TRBV6-3	TRBJ2-7	TRBD2	CASSYSISGGPYEQYF	TGTGCCAGCAGTTACTCTATAAGCGGGGGCCCTTACGAGCAGTACTTC
.	TRBV19	TRBJ2-3	TRBD2	CASSIAGTSGTSTDTQYF	TGTGCCAGTAGTATAGCGGGGACTAGCGGGACTAGCACAGATACGCAGTATTTT
.	TRBV11-2	TRBJ2-1	.	CASSLVQGGYNEQFF	TGTGCCAGCAGCTTAGTCCAGGGGGGATACAATGAGCAGTTCTTC
.	TRBV4-3	TRBJ2-1	.	CASSPDSGWEQFF	TGCGCCAGCAGCCCCGACTCGGGATGGGAGCAGTTCTTC
.	TRBV2	TRBJ1-5	.	CASSADSLSNQPQHF	TGTGCCAGCAGTGCCGACAGCCTGAGCAATCAGCCCCAGCATTTT
.	TRBV2	TRBJ2-3	TRBD2	CASSTSGLDTQYF	TGTGCCAGCAGTACTAGCGGATTAGATACGCAGTATTTT
.	TRBV27	TRBJ1-6	.	CASTTRGSPLHF	TGTGCCAGCACCACGAGGGGATCACCCCTCCACTTT
.	TRBV2	TRBJ2-7	TRBD1	CASSLDRGSSYEQYF	TGTGCCAGCAGCTTGGACAGGGGAAGCTCCTACGAGCAGTACTTC
.	TRBV24-1	TRBJ2-5	TRBD2	CATSDGGEGTQYF	TGTGCCACCAGTGATGGTGGGGAGGGGACCCAGTACTTC
.	TRBV27	TRBJ2-2	TRBD1	CASSRGRTGISGELFF	TGTGCCAGCAGTCGGGGTCGGACAGGGATTTCCGGGGAGCTGTTTTTT
.	TRBV6-5	TRBJ2-7	TRBD1	CASRQNRGHYEQYF	TGTGCCAGCAGGCAAAACAGGGGGCACTACGAGCAGTACTTC
once	TRBV18	TRBJ2-7	.	CASSLGLKYEQYF	TGTGCCAGCTCACTCGGGTTAAAGTACGAGCAGTACTTC
.	TRBV5-1	TRBJ1-4	.	CASSPGGHNEKLFF	TGCGCCAGCAGCCCGGGGGGCCATAATGAAAAACTGTTTTTT
once	TRBV11-1	TRBJ2-5	.	CASSLVAGSWETQYF	TGTGCCAGCAGCTTAGTGGCAGGGAGCTGGGAGACCCAGTACTTC
.	TRBV5-1	TRBJ2-3	.	CASSLDSTDTQYF	TGCGCCAGCAGCTTGGATAGCACAGATACGCAGTATTTT
once	TRBV20-1	TRBJ1-2	TRBD1	CRAGGGYTF	TGCAGAGCAGGGGGAGGCTACACCTTC
.	TRBV19	TRBJ1-5	.	CASSNLGGHSNQPQHF	TGTGCCAGTAGTAATCTCGGGGGGCATAGCAATCAGCCCCAGCATTTT
few	TRBV5-1	TRBJ1-1	.	CASSLAAGVGAEAFF	TGCGCCAGCAGCTTGGCGGCAGGAGTGGGGGCTGAAGCTTTCTTT
.	TRBV29-1	TRBJ2-7	TRBD2	CSVGPSGSASYEQYF	TGCAGCGTTGGGCCTAGCGGGAGTGCATCCTACGAGCAGTACTTC
.	TRBV6-5	TRBJ1-2	TRBD1	CASSYGDRFSYGYTF	TGTGCCAGCAGTTACGGGGACAGGTTTTCCTATGGCTACACCTTC
few	TRBV7-7	TRBJ2-1	.	CASSPGAALGVLTYNEQFF	TGTGCTAGCAGCCCGGGCGCAGCCTTGGGGGTTCTCACCTACAATGAGCAGTTCTTC
once	TRBV18	TRBJ1-2	TRBD1	CASSPAGQGSYGYTF	TGTGCCAGCTCACCGGCGGGACAGGGTAGCTATGGCTACACCTTC
.	TRBV19	TRBJ1-5	TRBD1	CASRGQGLNQPQHF	TGTGCCAGTAGGGGACAGGGCCTAAATCAGCCCCAGCATTTT
.	TRBV18	TRBJ2-7	.	CASSLGPQSYEQYF	TGTGCCAGCTCACTGGGCCCTCAGAGTTACGAGCAGTACTTC
.	TRBV5-4	TRBJ2-7	.	CASSFSRDHSYEQYF	TGTGCCAGCAGCTTTTCTCGGGATCACTCCTACGAGCAGTACTTC
.	TRBV7-2	TRBJ2-3	TRBD2	CASSLSAGGRDTQYF	TGTGCCAGCAGCCTAAGCGCGGGGGGGCGGGATACGCAGTATTTT
.	TRBV10-3	TRBJ2-5	.	CAISESSRGQETQYF	TGTGCCATCAGTGAGTCGTCCAGGGGCCAAGAGACCCAGTACTTC
.	TRBV5-1	TRBJ2-7	.	CASSLGGYEQYF	TGCGCCAGCAGCTTGGGCGGATACGAGCAGTACTTC
.	TRBV29-1	TRBJ1-2	.	CSVGTEDLYGYTF	TGCAGCGTGGGGACGGAAGACCTCTATGGCTACACCTTC
.	TRBV23-1	TRBJ2-7	.	CASKPGPGPYEQYF	TGCGCCAGCAAACCGGGACCCGGCCCCTACGAGCAGTACTTC
.	TRBV9	TRBJ1-5	.	CASSVTGAGQPQHF	TGTGCCAGCAGCGTAACCGGGGCTGGTCAGCCCCAGCATTTT
once	TRBV24-1	TRBJ2-2	.	CATSVNTGELFF	TGTGCCACCAGTGTCAACACCGGGGAGCTGTTTTTT